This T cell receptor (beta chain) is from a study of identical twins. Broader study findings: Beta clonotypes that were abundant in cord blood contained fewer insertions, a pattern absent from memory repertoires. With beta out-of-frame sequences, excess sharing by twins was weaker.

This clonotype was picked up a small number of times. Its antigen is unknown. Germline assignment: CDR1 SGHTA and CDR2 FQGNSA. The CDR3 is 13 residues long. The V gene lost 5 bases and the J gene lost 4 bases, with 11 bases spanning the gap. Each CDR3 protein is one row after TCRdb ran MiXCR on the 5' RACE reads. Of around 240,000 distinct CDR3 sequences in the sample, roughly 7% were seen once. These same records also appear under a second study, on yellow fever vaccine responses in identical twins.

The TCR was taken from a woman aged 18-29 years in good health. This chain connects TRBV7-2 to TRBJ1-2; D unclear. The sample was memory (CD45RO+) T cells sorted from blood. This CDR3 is CASSIGLTYGYTF. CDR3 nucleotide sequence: TGTGCCAGCAGCATCGGACTGACCTATGGCTACACCTTC.